Listed below are T cell receptor beta chains from one sample, sequenced in a study of blood T cell repertoires in COVID-19. The repertoire was sequenced with immunoSEQ multiplex PCR; TCRdb's copy has only in-frame clones and lacks some. This sample has about 25,000 clones, with about 86% found just once. Sequenced sample: peripheral blood. The receptors originated from a man aged 65 to 85 with acute or convalescent COVID-19. The CDR3 runs from the conserved cysteine through the conserved F or W. The order of the fields is CDR3 DNA, CDR3 protein, J gene, V gene, clone size, D gene. The D gene is left open where the match is weak. Clone sizes are given selectively: once, few, many, or a class where the clone is expanded.

DNA: TGCGCCAGCAGTCTGGAGGGAGGGCCGTCGACTAGCGGGGGCTCCTACAATGAGCAGTTCTTC; CDR3: CASSLEGGPSTSGGSYNEQFF; J: TRBJ2-1; V: TRBV5-1; size: NA; D: TRBD2
DNA: TGTGCCAGCAGTTTTGCGTGGGGGGTAAGCACAGATACGCAGTATTTT; CDR3: CASSFAWGVSTDTQYF; J: TRBJ2-3; V: TRBV27; size: NA; D: NA
DNA: TGTGCCAGCAGTGCCACAGGGTTCTCTAACTATGGCTACACCTTC; CDR3: CASSATGFSNYGYTF; J: TRBJ1-2; V: TRBV6-4; size: once; D: NA
DNA: TGTGCCAGCAGTTTAGTCCAGACTCGGGGCTACACCTTC; CDR3: CASSLVQTRGYTF; J: TRBJ1-2; V: TRBV28; size: NA; D: NA
DNA: TGTGCCAGCAGCTTGGCTACAGGGGCCTTAAGCAATCAGCCCCAGCATTTT; CDR3: CASSLATGALSNQPQHF; J: TRBJ1-5; V: TRBV7-9; size: NA; D: TRBD1
DNA: TGTGCCAGCAGACCGCGGAGCACTGAAGCTTTCTTT; CDR3: CASRPRSTEAFF; J: TRBJ1-1; V: TRBV7-9; size: once; D: NA
DNA: TGTGCCAGCAGTCTGGAAGTTGGGACAGGGATTAGTAGTGAAAAACTGTTTTTT; CDR3: CASSLEVGTGISSEKLFF; J: TRBJ1-4; V: TRBV27; size: NA; D: TRBD1
DNA: TGTGCCAGCAGTCTGGCCTCAGTCGAGACCCAGTACTTC; CDR3: CASSLASVETQYF; J: TRBJ2-5; V: TRBV28; size: NA; D: NA
DNA: TGTGCCATCAGTGTCAGGGGTCGGACTGAAGCTTTCTTT; CDR3: CAISVRGRTEAFF; J: TRBJ1-1; V: TRBV10-3; size: NA; D: NA
DNA: TGTGCCAGCAGTACCAGGAACACCGGGGAGCTGTTTTTT; CDR3: CASSTRNTGELFF; J: TRBJ2-2; V: TRBV6-5; size: few; D: NA
DNA: TGTGCCAGCTCACCAGGAGGGGAAGGCTACACCTTC; CDR3: CASSPGGEGYTF; J: TRBJ1-2; V: TRBV18; size: NA; D: NA
DNA: TGTGCCAGCTCACCTCTTAGGACAGGGGCTTCCGGGGAGCTGTTTTTT; CDR3: CASSPLRTGASGELFF; J: TRBJ2-2; V: TRBV18; size: once; D: TRBD1
DNA: TGTGCCAGCAGCTTAGAACGCATCGGGAGGAACGAGCAGTACTTC; CDR3: CASSLERIGRNEQYF; J: TRBJ2-7; V: TRBV7-6; size: NA; D: TRBD2
DNA: TGCGCCAGCAGCGCGACAGGCAACTCTGGGGCCAACGTCCTGACTTTC; CDR3: CASSATGNSGANVLTF; J: TRBJ2-6; V: TRBV5-1; size: NA; D: NA
DNA: TGCGCAACAAGAAGAGGACAGGGGCAAATGAACTATGGCTACACCTTC; CDR3: CATRRGQGQMNYGYTF; J: TRBJ1-2; V: TRBV5-1; size: NA; D: TRBD1
DNA: TGCGCCAGCAGCTTGGGGGACTCAACTAACTATGGCTACACCTTC; CDR3: CASSLGDSTNYGYTF; J: TRBJ1-2; V: TRBV5-1; size: NA; D: NA
DNA: TGTGCCAGCAGTGAAGTCAGGGATCAGCCCCAGCATTTT; CDR3: CASSEVRDQPQHF; J: TRBJ1-5; V: TRBV6-1; size: NA; D: NA
DNA: TGTGCCAGCAGTCAGTCCAGTGAGCAGTTCTTC; CDR3: CASSQSSEQFF; J: TRBJ2-1; V: TRBV6-2/TRBV6-3; size: few; D: NA
DNA: TGTGCCAGCAGCCAAGACGAGGGGGCAAGAAACATTCAGTACTTC; CDR3: CASSQDEGARNIQYF; J: TRBJ2-4; V: TRBV4-2; size: few; D: TRBD1
DNA: TGCGCCAGCAGCCAAGATCCAGCGGGAGGGCAAGAAGAGCAGTACTTC; CDR3: CASSQDPAGGQEEQYF; J: TRBJ2-7; V: TRBV4-3; size: NA; D: TRBD2
DNA: TGTGCCAGCAGCAAAACCCGGGGGGCTAATGAGCAGTTCTTC; CDR3: CASSKTRGANEQFF; J: TRBJ2-1; V: TRBV9; size: NA; D: NA
DNA: TGTGCCAGCAGCTGGGGGGGAGAATCCTACAATGAGCAGTTCTTC; CDR3: CASSWGGESYNEQFF; J: TRBJ2-1; V: TRBV7-3; size: few; D: TRBD2
DNA: TGTGCCAGCAGTCCCGGGACAGGGACTTCTGCGACCCTCCACTTT; CDR3: CASSPGTGTSATLHF; J: TRBJ1-6; V: TRBV7-8; size: medium-sized; D: TRBD1
DNA: TGTGCCAGCAGTGTGGAGGGGATGAACACTGAAGCTTTCTTT; CDR3: CASSVEGMNTEAFF; J: TRBJ1-1; V: TRBV2; size: NA; D: NA
DNA: TGTGCCAGCAGCGCGCAACAGGGGGCAGACACAGATACGCAGTATTTT; CDR3: CASSAQQGADTDTQYF; J: TRBJ2-3; V: TRBV7-8; size: NA; D: TRBD1
DNA: TGTGCCAGCAGCCCGGAACAGGGGCCGGCTAACTATGGCTACACCTTC; CDR3: CASSPEQGPANYGYTF; J: TRBJ1-2; V: TRBV5-4; size: NA; D: TRBD1
DNA: TGTGCCATCAGTGACCCTGGACAGGGCGATGGAAACACCATATATTTT; CDR3: CAISDPGQGDGNTIYF; J: TRBJ1-3; V: TRBV10-3; size: NA; D: TRBD1
DNA: TGTGCCAGCAGTAAGACTAGCCTGGGCTCCTACGAGCAGTACTTC; CDR3: CASSKTSLGSYEQYF; J: TRBJ2-7; V: TRBV28; size: once; D: TRBD2
DNA: TGTGCCAGCAGGCGACAGGGCCGAGCTTTCTTT; CDR3: CASRRQGRAFF; J: TRBJ1-1; V: TRBV6-5; size: NA; D: TRBD1
DNA: TGTGCCAGCACGACAGGGGGCCACGGGGAGCTGTTTTTT; CDR3: CASTTGGHGELFF; J: TRBJ2-2; V: TRBV9; size: NA; D: TRBD1
DNA: TGTGCCAGAAGTCGGTTTGGGCAGGGGAACACTGAAGCTTTCTTT; CDR3: CARSRFGQGNTEAFF; J: TRBJ1-1; V: TRBV5-3; size: medium-sized; D: NA
DNA: TGTGCCAGCAGTGAGAGGCCGTACACTGAAGCTTTCTTT; CDR3: CASSERPYTEAFF; J: TRBJ1-1; V: TRBV2; size: NA; D: NA
DNA: TGTGCCAGTAGCGAAGGAGCCTATGGCTACACCTTC; CDR3: CASSEGAYGYTF; J: TRBJ1-2; V: TRBV19; size: few; D: NA
DNA: TGTGCCAGCTGCAGGGTTTTTGGGAACACTGAAGCTTTCTTT; CDR3: CASCRVFGNTEAFF; J: TRBJ1-1; V: TRBV6-5; size: NA; D: NA
DNA: TGTGCCAGCAGTTCATACGGGACTATGGCCTACGAGCAGTACTTC; CDR3: CASSSYGTMAYEQYF; J: TRBJ2-7; V: TRBV28; size: NA; D: TRBD2
DNA: TGTGCCAGCACCCCCGGAGCGGCTGAGAACATTCAGTACTTC; CDR3: CASTPGAAENIQYF; J: TRBJ2-4; V: TRBV6-2/TRBV6-3; size: NA; D: NA